This T cell receptor (beta chain) comes out of a study of cytomegalovirus exposure and HLA in healthy donors. Overall study results and limits: Apparent HLA restriction characterized most CMV-associated TCR beta chains in a later analysis. According to an earlier analysis, most TCR beta V segments yielded productive rearrangements about 90% or about 30% of the time. A list of 150 to 200 TCR beta chains associated with cytomegalovirus was given.

In this sample, this clone turned up a few times. The antigen is not known. The PCR made use of 60 Vbeta and 13 Jbeta primers. Assay used: immunoSEQ multiplex PCR; TCRdb lists only in-frame clones, some missing. The sample consists of about 140,000 clones, roughly four fifths of them appearing once. The CDR3 sequence is 15 residues long. CDR1 is LNHDA, CDR2 SQIVND, per germline (reference sequence). Losses at the gene ends were 5 bases for V and 0 bases for J; bases not matched to a gene: 2. The source material was PBMCs. The sequence was obtained from a young man in good health and CMV-seropositive. V and J are TRBV19 and TRBJ2-1; 9 bases match TRBD2. This chain's CDR3 is CASSQTSGSYNEQFF. In nucleotides, the CDR3 is TGTGCCAGTAGTCAGACTAGCGGCTCCTACAATGAGCAGTTCTTC.